This entry lists 13 T cell receptor beta chains sequenced from one sample in a study of CD8 T cells in ankylosing spondylitis. Study observations and caveats: In ankylosing spondylitis blood, a motif of roughly eight highly homologous TCR beta variants appeared characteristic.

TCRdb reprocessed the 5' RACE reads via MiXCR and lists one record per CDR3 protein. The table has just under 550,000 distinct CDR3 sequences, roughly 13% seen once; the top ten hold under 7.5%. What these receptors recognize is not known. The sequenced sample consisted of blood, either unsorted or a sorted T cell fraction (not recorded which). The origin of the receptors is a male donor with ankylosing spondylitis.

The chain links TRBV2 to TRBJ2-6; TRBD1 or TRBD2 may be the D gene (8 bases each). The CDR3 is made up of 22 amino acids. The ends were cut back, 5 bases at V and 1 base at J, with 30 bases in the middle. Germline lookup yields CDR1 SNHLY and CDR2 FYNNEI. The CDR3, as DNA: TGTGCCAGCAGTCAACGGACAGGGCGGCAGCGGGAGACTCTGTCTGGGGCCAACGTCCTGACTTTC. Translation: CASSQRTGRQRETLSGANVLTF.

The rearrangement links TRBV27 to TRBJ2-3; TRBD2 aligns across 10 bases. V lost 4 bases and J lost 2; bases outside the gene matches: 3. This CDR3 region has 15 residues. The germline CDR1 and CDR2 sequences are MNHEY and SMNVEV (reference sequence). The CDR3 loop is CASSSGLAPTDTQYF. DNA of the CDR3: TGTGCCAGCAGTTCGGGACTAGCGCCCACAGATACGCAGTATTTT.

The chain carries TRBV7-2 and TRBJ2-3; 9 positions match TRBD2. CDR3 length: 17 amino acids. With V trimmed by 5 bases and J by 0 bases, 9 bases remained unmatched. CDR1 SGHTA and CDR2 FQGNSA come from the germline V gene. CDR3 loop: CASSRVASGDSTDTQYF. The CDR3 DNA reads TGTGCCAGCAGCCGAGTGGCTAGCGGGGATAGCACAGATACGCAGTATTTT. Full variable domain (missing parts from reference TRBV7-2 and TRBJ2-3): GAGVSQSPSNKVTEKGKDVELRCDPISGHTALYWYRQSLGQGLEFLIYFQGNSAPDKSGLPSDRFSAERTGGSVSTLTIQRTQQEDSAVYLCASSRVASGDSTDTQYFGPGTRLTVL.

There are a few counts of this clonotype. The chain has TRBV6-1 and TRBJ2-3, with 10 positions matching TRBD2. Per the germline V gene, CDR1 is MNHNS and CDR2 is SASEGT. With V trimmed by 8 bases and J by 5 bases, 19 bases remained unmatched. The CDR3 loop spans 18 amino acids. Written as DNA, the CDR3 is TGTGCCAGCGAGTCCGGTCGGGCTAGCGGGAGATGGAGAGATACGCAGTATTTT. It is translated as CASESGRASGRWRDTQYF.

V gene TRBV7-2 combines with J gene TRBJ2-1, with D perhaps TRBD2 (5 bases). CDR3 length equals 16 residues. Between the trimmed V and J ends, which lost 4 bases and 4 bases, there was a span of 17 bases. CDR1 and CDR2 (germline): SGHTA, FQGNSA. The CDR3 nucleotides are TGTGCCAGCAGCTACCAGACTACAAAGGGATACAATGAGCAGTTCTTC. Residues: CASSYQTTKGYNEQFF.

There are many counts of this clonotype. V usage is TRBV7-2 and J usage is TRBJ2-1, with D unclear. Deletions cut 4 bases from V and 6 bases from J, with 10 bases between. The CDR3 extends over 13 amino acids. Germline V gene lookup returns CDR1 SGHTA and CDR2 FQGNSA. CDR3 residues: CASSSPASNEQFF. The CDR3 region has the DNA TGTGCCAGCAGCTCGCCGGCCAGCAATGAGCAGTTCTTC.

The rearrangement uses TRBV5-5 and TRBJ2-3; no firm D call. The CDR3 totals 16 residues. Trimming removed 0 bases from V and 1 base from J, with 12 bases in between. CDR1 is SGHKS and CDR2 is YYEKEE in the germline V gene (reference sequence). The DNA of the CDR3 is TGTGCCAGCAGCTTGGAGGCAGATCCTGGCACAGATACGCAGTATTTT. It encodes CASSLEADPGTDTQYF.

The V gene is TRBV7-2, the J gene TRBJ2-4; the D gene is possibly TRBD1 (6 bases). In germline, CDR1 is SGHTA, CDR2 FQGNSA. V lost 4 bases and J 3 bases, leaving 16 bases between the germline ends. The CDR3 has 16 residues. CDR3 nucleotide sequence: TGTGCCAGCAGCTCACTCAGGGGAATCGGCAAAAACATTCAGTACTTC. Translating gives CASSSLRGIGKNIQYF.

This clonotype appeared many times. The chain has TRBV29-1 and TRBJ2-5; D is unresolved. In germline, CDR1 is SQVTM, CDR2 ANQGSEA. The CDR3 has 10 residues. The V and J ends lost 5 bases and 2 bases respectively, with 3 bases between them. The CDR3 DNA follows: TGCAGCGTTCGACAAGAGACCCAGTACTTC. Translation gives CSVRQETQYF.

The sample holds a few counts of this clonotype. The chain recombines TRBV15 with TRBJ2-7; 12 positions match TRBD2. Germline V gene lookup returns CDR1 LNHNV and CDR2 YYDKDF (reference sequence). The CDR3 length is 15 residues. With V trimmed by 5 bases and J by 2 bases, 4 bases remained unmatched. The CDR3 DNA follows: TGTGCCACCAGCGGGAGACTAGCGGGGGCCTACGAGCAGTACTTC. It yields the protein CATSGRLAGAYEQYF.

This rearrangement joins TRBV5-1 to TRBJ2-1; D is possibly TRBD1 or TRBD2 (5 bases each). CDR3 length: 14 residues. CDR1 is SGHRS and CDR2 is YFSETQ in the germline V gene. The V gene lost 7 bases and the J gene lost 5 bases, with 16 bases spanning the gap. CDR3 loop: CASGEGKGDNEQFF. DNA for the CDR3: TGCGCCAGCGGAGAGGGGAAAGGGGACAATGAGCAGTTCTTC.

This clonotype appeared a few times. The V gene is TRBV7-2, the J gene TRBJ2-1; 13 bases fit TRBD2. Germline trimming cut 4 bases from V and 7 bases from J; bases unmatched to any gene: 4. The CDR3 consists of 15 residues. Germline-derived CDR1 and CDR2 are SGHTA and FQGNSA. CDR3 sequence (DNA): TGTGCCAGCAGCTCGGGACTAGCGGGGATGAATGAGCAGTTCTTC. Amino acid sequence: CASSSGLAGMNEQFF.

This clonotype was detected a few times. The chain links TRBV7-9 to TRBJ2-2, with D perhaps TRBD2 (5 bases). CDR3 size: 16 residues. CDR1 and CDR2 from the germline V gene are SEHNR and FQNEAQ (reference sequence). V was trimmed by 0 bases and J by 7 bases, leaving 15 bases between them. The CDR3 DNA sequence: TGTGCCAGCAGCTTAGCGTTCAGCCGGGGAAGCGGGGAGCTGTTTTTT. This translates into CASSLAFSRGSGELFF. Supplemented by reference TRBV7-9 and TRBJ2-2, the full variable domain reads DTGVSQNPRHKITKRGQNVTFRCDPISEHNRLYWYRQTLGQGPEFLTYFQNEAQLEKSRLLSDRFSAERPKGSFSTLEIQRTEQGDSAMYLCASSLAFSRGSGELFFGEGSRLTVL.